The 22 T cell receptor beta chains in this list originate from one sample, sequenced in a study of blood T cell repertoires in COVID-19. The repertoire was sequenced with immunoSEQ multiplex PCR; TCRdb's copy has only in-frame clones and lacks some. This table holds over 250,000 clones, over 80% found once. Material: peripheral blood. The origin of the receptors is a woman in her sixties or seventies with COVID-19, enrolled during active disease.

The J gene is TRBJ2-1, the V gene TRBV7-3; 7 bases agree with TRBD1. The V gene end was trimmed by 6 bases and the J gene end by 7 bases; junction bases not matched to a gene: 6. The length of the CDR3 is 13 residues. Germline V gene lookup returns CDR1 SGHTA and CDR2 FQGTGA. This chain's CDR3 is CASSRQGRNEQFF. The CDR3 nucleotides are TGTGCCAGCAGTCGACAGGGAAGGAATGAGCAGTTCTTC.

In its sample, this clone was seen a few times. The genes are TRBV15 and TRBJ2-3; D is possibly TRBD1 (5 bases). V shed 1 base and J shed 4 bases, with 18 bases lying between them. The CDR3 is 17 residues long. The germline V gene has CDR1 LNHNV and CDR2 YYDKDF (reference sequence). CDR3 amino acids: CATSRGIMVQGPDTQYF. The CDR3 coding sequence is TGTGCCACCAGCAGAGGGATTATGGTGCAGGGTCCAGATACGCAGTATTTT.

A single count supports this clone. The chain employs TRBV6-5 and TRBJ1-4; 7 bases align to TRBD1. The CDR3 spans 15 residues. J gave up 2 bases and V 6 bases, and 6 bases lay outside the gene matches. Germline CDR1 and CDR2: MNHEY and SVGAGI. CDR3 sequence: CASSRRGRTNEKLFF. The CDR3 DNA reads TGTGCCAGCAGCCGAAGGGGGCGCACTAATGAAAAACTGTTTTTT.

CDR3 nucleotide sequence: TGCGCCAGCAGCCAAGATCTCGGAGGGAATTCACCCCTCCACTTT. It encodes CASSQDLGGNSPLHF. V is TRBV4-3 and J is TRBJ1-6; D ambiguous. The ends were cut back, 0 bases at V and 7 bases at J, with 10 bases in the middle. The germline V gene encodes CDR1 LGHNA and CDR2 YSLEER. CDR3 length: 15 residues.

The chain carries TRBV19 and TRBJ2-2; TRBD2 agrees at 8 bases. The length of the CDR3 is 16 residues. V shed 3 bases and J 5 bases; nucleotides not matched to a gene: 8. In germline, CDR1 is LNHDA, CDR2 SQIVND (reference sequence). CDR3 sequence (DNA): TGTGCCAGTAGTATGCCCGGACTAGCTAGGACCGGGGAGCTGTTTTTT. It yields the protein CASSMPGLARTGELFF.

As concerns this clone: This same CDR3 is encoded by further DNA sequences in the sample. The V gene is TRBV5-1, the J gene TRBJ2-7, with TRBD2 identical over 9 bases. The CDR3 consists of 14 residues. Germline-derived CDR1 and CDR2 are SGHRS and YFSETQ. V trimming: 2 bases; J trimming: 0 bases; junction bases outside the gene matches: 0. The CDR3, as DNA: TGCGCCAGCAGCTTTAGCGGGAGCTCCTACGAGCAGTACTTC. Its translation is CASSFSGSSYEQYF.

The V call is TRBV3-1 (or the pseudogene TRBV3-2), the J call TRBJ1-3, with 7 bases matching TRBD1. The germline V gene encodes CDR1 LGHDT and CDR2 YNNKEL (reference sequence). With V trimmed by 6 bases and J by 0 bases, 5 bases remained unmatched. The length of the CDR3 is 15 residues. The CDR3 protein is CASSLGQFSGNTIYF. CDR3 nucleotides: TGTGCCAGCAGTTTGGGACAGTTCTCTGGAAACACCATATATTTT.

This clone was seen a single time. This chain links TRBV28 with TRBJ1-6, with D possibly being TRBD1 (6 bases). The V gene's germline CDR1 is MDHEN and CDR2 SYDVKM. The germline V and J ends were trimmed by 3 bases and 7 bases, with 10 bases remaining between them. The CDR3 contains 14 residues. The CDR3: CASSFPRGNSPLHF. The CDR3 DNA follows: TGTGCCAGCAGTTTTCCCAGGGGAAATTCACCCCTCCACTTT.

This clone was seen more than once but under ten times. The gene calls are TRBV28 and TRBJ1-2; 8 bases align to TRBD1. The CDR3 loop spans 13 amino acids. Germline V gene data show CDR1 as MDHEN and CDR2 as SYDVKM. J gave up 8 bases and V 2 bases, and 4 bases lay outside the gene matches. CDR3 amino acids: CASSLATGVGYTF. DNA of the CDR3: TGTGCCAGCAGTTTAGCGACAGGGGTGGGCTACACCTTC.

The chain couples TRBV29-1 to TRBJ2-3; unclear D gene. In germline, CDR1 is SQVTM, CDR2 ANQGSEA. Trimming stripped 5 bases from V and 5 bases from J, with 11 bases between. This CDR3 is built from 12 residues. DNA for the CDR3: TGCAGCGTTTCCCGTGGAGTAGATACGCAGTATTTT. It encodes CSVSRGVDTQYF.

The chain couples TRBV28 to TRBJ1-6, with TRBD1 as a possible D gene (5 bases). The CDR3 has 15 amino acids. CDR1 is MDHEN and CDR2 is SYDVKM in the germline V gene. V lost 6 bases and J 9 bases, leaving 18 bases between the germline ends. The CDR3 reads CASREGRDGGSPLHF. As DNA, the CDR3 is TGTGCCAGCAGGGAGGGGAGGGACGGCGGTTCACCCCTCCACTTT.

The chain carries TRBV6-1 and TRBJ1-2, with D unclear. Germline-derived CDR1 and CDR2 are MNHNS and SASEGT. V was cut by 1 base and J by 8 bases, with 11 bases left in between. The CDR3 contains 13 residues. CDR3 loop: CASSEGLVRGYTF. The CDR3 DNA reads TGTGCCAGCAGTGAAGGTTTAGTGAGGGGCTACACCTTC.

The V call is TRBV10-2, the J call TRBJ2-5; TRBD2 is a possible D gene (5 bases). Germline lookup yields CDR1 WSHSY and CDR2 SAAADI. V gave up 4 bases and J gave up 7 bases, with 10 bases separating them. The CDR3 extends over 12 amino acids. CDR3 DNA: TGCGCCAGCAGTGGAGGGCTGGGGACCCAGTACTTC. Translated: CASSGGLGTQYF.

The sample holds a few counts of this clone. The genes are TRBV28 and TRBJ2-5; TRBD2 is a possible D gene (6 bases). Germline CDR1 is MDHEN and CDR2 is SYDVKM. The CDR3 is made up of 13 amino acids. Trimming took 6 bases from V and 9 from J, leaving 17 bases between them. CDR3 sequence: CASSRGSNLAQYF. CDR3 sequence (DNA): TGTGCCAGCAGCCGGGGGTCAAATCTGGCCCAGTACTTC.

The gene calls are TRBV19 and TRBJ2-5, with a possible D match to TRBD1 (11 bases). The CDR3 runs to 19 residues. V was clipped by 7 bases and J by 4 bases, with 31 bases between them. CDR1 is LNHDA and CDR2 is SQIVND in the germline V gene (reference sequence). CDR3 sequence (DNA): TGTGCCAGTACCCGGACAGGGGGCTTTATAGCGGGAGGTCGAGAGACCCAGTACTTC. Protein sequence: CASTRTGGFIAGGRETQYF.

This chain joins TRBV29-1 and TRBJ1-2; weak D call: TRBD1 (6 bases). The ends were cut back, 0 bases at V and 7 bases at J, with 9 bases in the middle. Germline V lookup: CDR1 SQVTM, CDR2 ANQGSEA. CDR3 length: 12 residues. The CDR3 reads CSVEDTGLGYTF. In nucleotides, the CDR3 is TGCAGCGTTGAAGACACAGGGCTTGGCTACACCTTC.

The chain combines TRBV6-6 with TRBJ2-7; possible D gene TRBD1, 5 bases. The germline gives CDR1 MNHNY, CDR2 SVGAGI (reference sequence). The CDR3 spans 13 residues. V was clipped by 4 bases and J by 2 bases, with 9 bases between them. The CDR3 DNA sequence: TGTGCCAGCAGTTCAAAGGGGCCCTACGAGCAGTACTTC. It codes for CASSSKGPYEQYF.

In DNA, the CDR3 is TGTGCCAGCACCAGACAGGGAACGATCACTGAAGCTTTCTTT. Protein product: CASTRQGTITEAFF. The chain joins TRBV7-9 to TRBJ1-1, with 7 nucleotides matching TRBD1. The germline V gene encodes CDR1 SEHNR and CDR2 FQNEAQ (reference sequence). The CDR3 is made up of 14 amino acids. Germline trimming cut 7 bases from V and 4 bases from J; bases unmatched to any gene: 9.

The chain is built from TRBV19 and TRBJ2-3; perhaps TRBD1 as D (6 bases). Per the germline V gene, CDR1 is LNHDA and CDR2 is SQIVND (reference sequence). CDR3 length: 15 amino acids. Trimming shortened V by 2 bases and J by 2 bases, and 11 bases separated the two germline ends. This CDR3 is CASSIQTGITDTQYF. The CDR3 DNA sequence: TGTGCCAGTAGTATACAAACAGGGATCACAGATACGCAGTATTTT.

This clone was detected only a few times. The J gene is TRBJ2-1, the V gene TRBV5-1, with D perhaps matching TRBD2 (6 bases). CDR1 is SGHRS, CDR2 YFSETQ, per germline. V lost 3 bases and J 7 bases, leaving 23 bases between the germline ends. The CDR3 runs to 17 residues. The CDR3 protein is CASSWTGLTAVSNEQFF. CDR3 DNA sequence: TGCGCCAGCAGCTGGACGGGACTCACCGCGGTTTCAAATGAGCAGTTCTTC.

The rearrangement uses TRBV5-5 and TRBJ2-7, with D maybe TRBD2 (6 bases). V was cut by 2 bases and J by 2 bases, with 8 bases left in between. This CDR3 has 13 residues. Germline CDR1 is SGHKS and CDR2 is YYEKEE (reference sequence). In nucleotides, the CDR3 is TGTGCCAGCAGCTTAGGAGGGACCTACGAGCAGTACTTC. Protein product: CASSLGGTYEQYF.

The chain uses TRBV5-1 and TRBJ2-1; D gene uncertain. This CDR3 has 15 amino acids. Between the trimmed V and J ends, which lost 5 bases and 0 bases, there was a span of 12 bases. The V gene's germline CDR1 is SGHRS and CDR2 YFSETQ. CDR3 sequence (DNA): TGCGCCAGCAGTTCGACTCAGAGCTCCTACAATGAGCAGTTCTTC. Translation: CASSSTQSSYNEQFF.